The clone carrying this T cell receptor (beta chain) was recorded a few times. The sample originates from a study of blood T cell repertoires in COVID-19. Study overall: The study drew acute and convalescent COVID-19 samples from the United States, Italy and Spain.

The trim removed 1 base at V and 2 bases at J, leaving 19 bases unmatched. The length of the CDR3 is 19 residues. Germline values: CDR1 GTSNPN, CDR2 SVGIG (reference sequence). Measured with immunoSEQ multiplex PCR; TCRdb has only the in-frame clones, and not every one. Altogether 130,000 or so clones are present, around 63% being singletons, with the ten largest covering 2% to 2.5%. The source material was peripheral blood. The chain employs TRBV30 and TRBJ2-5, with TRBD1 matching over 7 bases. This clonotype originated in a woman aged 70 to 79 with acute or convalescent COVID-19. CDR3 loop: CAWSAEEQAVWTGQETQYF. The CDR3 DNA follows: TGTGCCTGGAGTGCAGAGGAGCAGGCGGTTTGGACAGGTCAAGAGACCCAGTACTTC.